This is a list of T cell receptor beta chains from one sample in a study of OX40 agonist ivuxolimab in advanced cancers. Profiling relied on immunoSEQ multiplex PCR, and the TCRdb table lists in-frame clones only, not all of them. The top ten hold roughly 27% of the sample, which has under 20,000 clones, approximately 80% seen once. The sequences come from CD4+ or CD8+ T cells sorted from blood, collected in a trial of the OX40 agonist ivuxolimab. Source of these receptors: an adult with an advanced solid tumor such as melanoma, head and neck, liver or kidney cancer. CDR3s include the opening cysteine and the closing phenylalanine or tryptophan. Each record gives: clone size, V gene, D gene, J gene, CDR3 protein, CDR3 DNA. D genes are given only for firm matches. Size is stated for part of the rows, as once, few or many counts, or as a class when the clone is expanded.

size: few; V: TRBV6-1; D: TRBD1; J: TRBJ1-1; CDR3: CASFQPWAGGTEAFF; DNA: TGTGCCAGCTTCCAACCCTGGGCAGGGGGCACTGAAGCTTTCTTT
size: few; V: TRBV29-1; D: NA; J: TRBJ2-1; CDR3: CSVPRVDEQFF; DNA: TGCAGCGTTCCCAGGGTCGATGAGCAGTTCTTC
size: NA; V: TRBV27; D: TRBD1; J: TRBJ2-6; CDR3: CASSLSTGTGFSGANVLTF; DNA: TGTGCCAGCAGTTTATCCACCGGGACAGGGTTCTCTGGGGCCAACGTCCTGACTTTC
size: NA; V: TRBV7-8; D: NA; J: TRBJ2-2; CDR3: CASSFLANTGELFF; DNA: TGTGCCAGCAGCTTCTTGGCCAACACCGGGGAGCTGTTTTTT
size: NA; V: TRBV6-1; D: TRBD2; J: TRBJ2-1; CDR3: CASSQTSGSVNEQFF; DNA: TGTGCCAGCAGTCAGACTAGCGGGAGTGTCAATGAGCAGTTCTTC
size: NA; V: TRBV11-2; D: TRBD1; J: TRBJ1-3; CDR3: CASSPPQGAGGNTIYF; DNA: TGTGCCAGCAGCCCTCCTCAGGGGGCGGGAGGAAACACCATATATTTT
size: NA; V: TRBV19; D: NA; J: TRBJ2-1; CDR3: CASSMGVNRVVDEQFF; DNA: TGTGCCAGTAGTATGGGGGTTAACAGGGTGGTCGATGAGCAGTTCTTC
size: NA; V: TRBV5-8; D: NA; J: TRBJ2-7; CDR3: CASSLGALENF; DNA: TGTGCCAGCAGCTTGGGTGCGCTGGAGAACTTC
size: NA; V: TRBV5-1; D: NA; J: TRBJ2-3; CDR3: CASSLVADTQYF; DNA: TGCGCCAGCAGCTTGGTGGCCGATACGCAGTATTTT
size: NA; V: TRBV2; D: TRBD2; J: TRBJ2-3; CDR3: CASLIETGLADPDTQYF; DNA: TGTGCCAGCCTAATAGAAACTGGGCTAGCGGACCCAGATACGCAGTATTTT
size: NA; V: TRBV6-1; D: NA; J: TRBJ2-1; CDR3: CASQKLESYNEQFF; DNA: TGTGCCAGCCAAAAACTCGAATCCTACAATGAGCAGTTCTTC
size: NA; V: TRBV2; D: NA; J: TRBJ1-2; CDR3: CASSQDYGYTF; DNA: TGTGCCAGCAGCCAGGACTATGGCTACACCTTC
size: NA; V: TRBV9; D: NA; J: TRBJ1-3; CDR3: CASSADIHSGNTIYF; DNA: TGTGCCAGCAGCGCTGACATCCACTCTGGAAACACCATATATTTT
size: NA; V: TRBV6-5; D: TRBD2; J: TRBJ2-7; CDR3: CASRRGLATTYEQYF; DNA: TGTGCCAGCAGACGAGGACTAGCGACTACCTACGAGCAGTACTTC
size: NA; V: TRBV27; D: TRBD1; J: TRBJ1-2; CDR3: CASSDRTGGFYGYTF; DNA: TGTGCCAGCAGTGACAGGACAGGGGGATTCTATGGCTACACCTTC
size: once; V: TRBV5-3; D: NA; J: TRBJ2-7; CDR3: CASSLVGVPSYEQYF; DNA: TGTGCCAGCAGCTTGGTCGGGGTTCCCTCCTACGAGCAGTACTTC
size: once; V: TRBV5-5; D: NA; J: TRBJ1-1; CDR3: CASSLAGDTEAFF; DNA: TGTGCCAGCAGCCTGGCCGGGGACACTGAAGCTTTCTTT
size: medium-sized; V: TRBV6-1; D: NA; J: TRBJ2-7; CDR3: CASSDVVYEQYF; DNA: TGTGCCAGCAGTGATGTGGTCTACGAGCAGTACTTC
size: NA; V: TRBV4-1; D: NA; J: TRBJ2-3; CDR3: CASSQVVGATDTQYF; DNA: TGCGCCAGCAGCCAAGTGGTAGGGGCGACAGATACGCAGTATTTT
size: NA; V: TRBV6-6; D: NA; J: TRBJ2-7; CDR3: CASSYTPGQSYEQYF; DNA: TGTGCCAGCAGTTACACCCCCGGACAGTCCTACGAGCAGTACTTC
size: once; V: TRBV7-6; D: TRBD1; J: TRBJ2-5; CDR3: CASSFGTEETQYF; DNA: TGTGCCAGCAGCTTCGGGACAGAAGAGACCCAGTACTTC
size: NA; V: TRBV28; D: NA; J: TRBJ2-3; CDR3: CASSFRTTDTQYF; DNA: TGTGCCAGCAGTTTTAGGACAACAGATACGCAGTATTTT
size: NA; V: TRBV10-2; D: NA; J: TRBJ2-1; CDR3: CAILQGTYNEQFF; DNA: TGCGCCATCCTACAGGGTACCTACAATGAGCAGTTCTTC
size: NA; V: TRBV7-6; D: TRBD2; J: TRBJ2-1; CDR3: CASSSGGYNEQFF; DNA: TGTGCCAGCAGCTCGGGGGGTTACAATGAGCAGTTCTTC
size: few; V: TRBV4-3; D: NA; J: TRBJ2-7; CDR3: CASSPDGGSRASEQYF; DNA: TGCGCCAGCAGCCCAGACGGTGGTTCTCGAGCGTCCGAGCAGTACTTC
size: NA; V: TRBV5-7; D: NA; J: TRBJ2-2; CDR3: CASSARLGVDTGELFF; DNA: TGTGCCAGCAGCGCGAGGCTGGGGGTAGACACCGGGGAGCTGTTTTTT
size: NA; V: TRBV6-5; D: TRBD1; J: TRBJ2-3; CDR3: CASSYYRDRGPDTQYF; DNA: TGTGCCAGCAGTTACTACCGGGACAGGGGCCCAGATACGCAGTATTTT
size: NA; V: TRBV2; D: TRBD2; J: TRBJ2-5; CDR3: CASSVSSGRLTETQYF; DNA: TGTGCCAGCAGTGTGTCTAGCGGGAGATTAACAGAGACCCAGTACTTC
size: NA; V: TRBV28; D: NA; J: TRBJ2-1; CDR3: CASRGWGIGSYNEQFF; DNA: TGTGCCAGCAGGGGTTGGGGGATAGGATCCTACAATGAGCAGTTCTTC
size: NA; V: TRBV7-6; D: TRBD2; J: TRBJ2-1; CDR3: CASSSSGTSASYNEQFF; DNA: TGTGCCAGCAGCTCATCCGGGACTAGCGCCTCCTACAATGAGCAGTTCTTC
size: NA; V: TRBV7-9; D: TRBD1; J: TRBJ2-1; CDR3: CASSLETGWSYNEQFF; DNA: TGTGCCAGCAGCTTAGAGACAGGGTGGTCCTACAATGAGCAGTTCTTC
size: NA; V: TRBV9; D: TRBD1; J: TRBJ2-5; CDR3: CASSVAGTGGETQYF; DNA: TGTGCCAGCAGCGTAGCCGGGACAGGGGGTGAGACCCAGTACTTC
size: NA; V: TRBV7-2; D: NA; J: TRBJ1-2; CDR3: CASSPRTTGYTF; DNA: TGTGCCAGCAGCCCCAGGACAACCGGCTACACCTTC
size: NA; V: TRBV6-6; D: NA; J: TRBJ2-1; CDR3: CASTGTNEQFF; DNA: TGTGCCAGCACGGGAACCAATGAGCAGTTCTTC
size: NA; V: TRBV6-5; D: NA; J: TRBJ1-1; CDR3: CASSSRFMNTEAFF; DNA: TGTGCCAGCAGTTCACGCTTCATGAACACTGAAGCTTTCTTT
size: NA; V: TRBV15; D: NA; J: TRBJ2-7; CDR3: CATSPGRFYEQYF; DNA: TGTGCCACGAGTCCGGGACGGTTTTACGAGCAGTACTTC
size: NA; V: TRBV9; D: TRBD1; J: TRBJ1-1; CDR3: CASSAPERGGVAEAFF; DNA: TGTGCCAGCAGCGCCCCCGAGAGAGGGGGCGTAGCTGAAGCTTTCTTT
size: NA; V: TRBV21-1; D: NA; J: TRBJ2-7; CDR3: CASSKVGGFGFDEQYF; DNA: TGTGCCAGCAGCAAAGTCGGAGGGTTTGGGTTCGACGAGCAGTACTTC
size: NA; V: TRBV14; D: NA; J: TRBJ2-7; CDR3: CASSQVSLLGNEQYF; DNA: TGTGCCAGCAGCCAAGTTTCCCTGCTTGGGAACGAGCAGTACTTC
size: NA; V: TRBV28; D: NA; J: TRBJ1-6; CDR3: CASLGGGPYNSPLHF; DNA: TGTGCCAGTCTTGGTGGGGGGCCATATAATTCACCCCTCCACTTT
size: NA; V: TRBV19; D: NA; J: TRBJ2-1; CDR3: CASRTTFVDNEQFF; DNA: TGTGCCAGTAGGACAACCTTTGTGGACAATGAGCAGTTCTTC
size: NA; V: TRBV7-3; D: TRBD2; J: TRBJ2-1; CDR3: CASSFDSGGAPYNEQFF; DNA: TGTGCCAGCAGCTTCGATAGCGGGGGGGCCCCCTACAATGAGCAGTTCTTC
size: NA; V: TRBV29-1; D: TRBD1; J: TRBJ1-1; CDR3: CSVEQGGSFEAFF; DNA: TGCAGCGTTGAACAGGGGGGTAGTTTTGAAGCTTTCTTT
size: NA; V: TRBV2; D: TRBD2; J: TRBJ2-1; CDR3: CASSEAGWEGRNEQFF; DNA: TGTGCCAGCAGTGAAGCGGGGTGGGAGGGCCGGAATGAGCAGTTCTTC
size: NA; V: TRBV25-1; D: NA; J: TRBJ2-5; CDR3: CASSASAGRETQYF; DNA: TGTGCCAGCAGTGCTTCGGCTGGGCGGGAGACCCAGTACTTC
size: NA; V: TRBV5-6; D: NA; J: TRBJ2-5; CDR3: CASSLGSFGGRTKTQYF; DNA: TGTGCCAGCAGCTTGGGATCTTTTGGGGGGCGTACGAAGACCCAGTACTTC
size: NA; V: TRBV5-4; D: NA; J: TRBJ2-2; CDR3: CASSLRVNTGELFF; DNA: TGTGCCAGCAGCTTAAGGGTGAACACCGGGGAGCTGTTTTTT
size: once; V: TRBV5-6; D: NA; J: TRBJ2-1; CDR3: CASSLASTNNEQFF; DNA: TGTGCCAGCAGCTTGGCTTCCACAAACAATGAGCAGTTCTTC
size: NA; V: TRBV5-1; D: TRBD1; J: TRBJ1-4; CDR3: CASSLTGGLGEKLFF; DNA: TGCGCCAGCAGCTTAACAGGGGGCTTAGGTGAAAAACTGTTTTTT